This T cell receptor beta chain was identified in a study of response to subunit inactivated influenza vaccine. This clonotype occurred many times. Its antigen is unknown. Each CDR3 protein gets one entry after TCRdb re-called the RT-PCR reads with MiXCR. The data show around 650,000 distinct CDR3 sequences, around 14% seen once. The CDR3 loop spans 15 amino acids. Trimming took 3 bases from V and 4 from J; bases not matched to a gene: 5. Study-level points and caveats: Few new T cells, the authors suggested, are recruited by each seasonal influenza vaccination.

The starting material was PBMCs from blood, obtained 11 to 12 days after vaccination. This TCR derives from a man between 50 and 59 years old who received an inactivated influenza vaccine. The chain joins TRBV12-3 or TRBV12-4 to TRBJ2-1; 8 nucleotides agree with TRBD1. In DNA form, the CDR3 reads TGTGCCAGCAGTTTGGGACAGGCTCTTTACAATGAGCAGTTCTTC. Its translation: CASSLGQALYNEQFF.